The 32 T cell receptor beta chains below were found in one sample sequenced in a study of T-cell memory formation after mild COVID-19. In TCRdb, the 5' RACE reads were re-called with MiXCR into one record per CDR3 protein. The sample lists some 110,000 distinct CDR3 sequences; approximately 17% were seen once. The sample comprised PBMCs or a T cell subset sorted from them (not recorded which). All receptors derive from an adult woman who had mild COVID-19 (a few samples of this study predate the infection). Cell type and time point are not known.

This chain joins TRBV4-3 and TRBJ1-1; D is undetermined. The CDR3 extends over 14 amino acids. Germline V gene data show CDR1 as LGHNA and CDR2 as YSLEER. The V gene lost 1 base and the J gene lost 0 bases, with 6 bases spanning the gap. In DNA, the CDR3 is TGCGCCAGCAGCCAAGTATCAATGAACACTGAAGCTTTCTTT. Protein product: CASSQVSMNTEAFF.

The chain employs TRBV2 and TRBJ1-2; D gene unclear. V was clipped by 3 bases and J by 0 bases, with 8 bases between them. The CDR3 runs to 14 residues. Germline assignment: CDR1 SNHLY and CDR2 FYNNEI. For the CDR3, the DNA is TGTGCCAGCAGTGACGGCGACCCTAACTATGGCTACACCTTC. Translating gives CASSDGDPNYGYTF. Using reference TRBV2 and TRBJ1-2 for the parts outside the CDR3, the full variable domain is EPEVTQTPSHQVTQMGQEVILRCVPISNHLYFYWYRQILGQKVEFLVSFYNNEISEKSEIFDDQFSVERPDGSNFTLKIRSTKLEDSAMYFCASSDGDPNYGYTFGSGTRLTVV.

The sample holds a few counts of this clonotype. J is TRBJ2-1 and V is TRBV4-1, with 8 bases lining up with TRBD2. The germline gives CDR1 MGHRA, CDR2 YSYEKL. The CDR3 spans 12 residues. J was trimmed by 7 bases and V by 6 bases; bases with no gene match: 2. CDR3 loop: CASRGGRNEQFF. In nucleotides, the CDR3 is TGCGCCAGCAGAGGCGGGAGGAATGAGCAGTTCTTC.

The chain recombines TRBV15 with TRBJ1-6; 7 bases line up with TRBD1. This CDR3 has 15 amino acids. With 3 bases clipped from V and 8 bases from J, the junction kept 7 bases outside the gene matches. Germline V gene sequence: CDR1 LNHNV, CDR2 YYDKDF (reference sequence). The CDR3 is CATSSKQGLHSPLHF. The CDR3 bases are TGTGCCACCAGCAGTAAACAGGGGCTCCATTCACCCCTCCACTTT.

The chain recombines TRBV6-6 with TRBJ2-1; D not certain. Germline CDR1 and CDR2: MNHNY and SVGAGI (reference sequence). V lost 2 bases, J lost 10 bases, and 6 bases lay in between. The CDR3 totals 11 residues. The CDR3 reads CASSYPEEQFF. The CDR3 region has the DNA TGTGCCAGCAGTTACCCCGAGGAGCAGTTCTTC.

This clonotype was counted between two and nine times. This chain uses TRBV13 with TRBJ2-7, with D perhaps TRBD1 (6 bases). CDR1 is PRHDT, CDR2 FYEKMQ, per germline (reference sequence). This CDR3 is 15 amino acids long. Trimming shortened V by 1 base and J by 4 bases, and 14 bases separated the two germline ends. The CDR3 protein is CASSLAETGRYEQYF. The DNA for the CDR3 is TGTGCCAGCAGCTTAGCGGAGACAGGACGGTACGAGCAGTACTTC. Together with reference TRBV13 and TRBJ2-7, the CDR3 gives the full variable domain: AAGVIQSPRHLIKEKRETATLKCYPIPRHDTVYWYQQGPGQDPQFLISFYEKMQSDKGSIPDRFSAQQFSDYHSELNMSSLELGDSALYFCASSLAETGRYEQYFGPGTRLTVT.

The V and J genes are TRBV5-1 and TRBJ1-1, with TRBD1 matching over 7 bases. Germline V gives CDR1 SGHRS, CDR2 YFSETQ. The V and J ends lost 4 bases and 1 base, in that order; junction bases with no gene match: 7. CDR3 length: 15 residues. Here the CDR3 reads CASSPEGAPNTEAFF. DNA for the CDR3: TGCGCCAGCAGCCCGGAGGGGGCGCCGAACACTGAAGCTTTCTTT.

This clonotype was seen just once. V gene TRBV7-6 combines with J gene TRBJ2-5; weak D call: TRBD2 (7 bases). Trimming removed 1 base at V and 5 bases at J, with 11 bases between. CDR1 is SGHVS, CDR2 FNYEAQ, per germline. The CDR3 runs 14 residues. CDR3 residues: CASSLGRGGETQYF. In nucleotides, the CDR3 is TGTGCCAGCAGCTTAGGCAGGGGAGGGGAGACCCAGTACTTC.

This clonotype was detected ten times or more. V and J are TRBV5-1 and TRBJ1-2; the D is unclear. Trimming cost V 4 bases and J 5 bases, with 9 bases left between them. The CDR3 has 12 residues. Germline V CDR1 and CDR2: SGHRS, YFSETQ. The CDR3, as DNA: TGCGCCAGCAGCCTACCTCCATATGGCTACACCTTC. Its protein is CASSLPPYGYTF.

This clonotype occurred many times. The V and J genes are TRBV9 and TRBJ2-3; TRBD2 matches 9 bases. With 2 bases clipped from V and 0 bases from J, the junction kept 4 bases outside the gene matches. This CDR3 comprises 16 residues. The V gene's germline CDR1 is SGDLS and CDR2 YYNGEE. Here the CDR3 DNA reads TGTGCCAGCAGCGTTAGCGGGAGTGGGAGCACAGATACGCAGTATTTT. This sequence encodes CASSVSGSGSTDTQYF.

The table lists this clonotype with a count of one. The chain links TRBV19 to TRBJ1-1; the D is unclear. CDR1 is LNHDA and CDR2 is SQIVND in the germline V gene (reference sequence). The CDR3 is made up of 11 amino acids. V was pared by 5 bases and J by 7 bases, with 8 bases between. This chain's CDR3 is CASSRALEAFF. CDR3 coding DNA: TGTGCCAGTAGTCGTGCTCTTGAAGCTTTCTTT.

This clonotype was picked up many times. CDR3 DNA: TGTGCCAGCAGCCACCCCGCCATCCCAGAGACCCAGTACTTC. It yields the protein CASSHPAIPETQYF. This chain uses TRBV12-3 or TRBV12-4 with TRBJ2-5; D gene uncertain. V was trimmed by 6 bases and J by 4 bases, leaving 15 bases between them. The CDR3 has 14 amino acids.

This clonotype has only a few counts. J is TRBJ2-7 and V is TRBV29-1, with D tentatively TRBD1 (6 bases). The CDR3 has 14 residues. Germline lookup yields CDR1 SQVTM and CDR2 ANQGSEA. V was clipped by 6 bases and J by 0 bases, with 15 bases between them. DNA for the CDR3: TGCAGCGTCGAGCTCCGGGACAACTCCTACGAGCAGTACTTC. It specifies CSVELRDNSYEQYF.

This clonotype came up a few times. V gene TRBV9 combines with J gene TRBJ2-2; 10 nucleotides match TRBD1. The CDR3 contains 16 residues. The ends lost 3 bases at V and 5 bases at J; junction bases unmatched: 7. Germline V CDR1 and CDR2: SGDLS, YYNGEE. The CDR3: CASSAPGQGLTGELFF. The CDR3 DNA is TGTGCCAGCAGCGCACCGGGACAGGGGCTTACCGGGGAGCTGTTTTTT. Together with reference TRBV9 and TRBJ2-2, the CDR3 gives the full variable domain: DSGVTQTPKHLITATGQRVTLRCSPRSGDLSVYWYQQSLDQGLQFLIQYYNGEERAKGNILERFSAQQFPDLHSELNLSSLELGDSALYFCASSAPGQGLTGELFFGEGSRLTVL.

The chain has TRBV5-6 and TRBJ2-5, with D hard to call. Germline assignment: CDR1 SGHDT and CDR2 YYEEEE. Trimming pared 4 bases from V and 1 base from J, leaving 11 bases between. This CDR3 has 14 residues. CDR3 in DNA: TGTGCCAGCAGCGCGCCCGGTCGCCAAGAGACCCAGTACTTC. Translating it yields CASSAPGRQETQYF.

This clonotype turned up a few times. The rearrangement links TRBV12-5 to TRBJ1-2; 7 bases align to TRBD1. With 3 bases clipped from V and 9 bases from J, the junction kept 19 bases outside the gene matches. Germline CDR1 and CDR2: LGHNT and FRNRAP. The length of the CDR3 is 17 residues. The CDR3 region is CASGFDCDRESLSCYTF. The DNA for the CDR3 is TGTGCTAGTGGTTTCGACTGCGACAGGGAATCTCTCTCTTGCTACACCTTC.

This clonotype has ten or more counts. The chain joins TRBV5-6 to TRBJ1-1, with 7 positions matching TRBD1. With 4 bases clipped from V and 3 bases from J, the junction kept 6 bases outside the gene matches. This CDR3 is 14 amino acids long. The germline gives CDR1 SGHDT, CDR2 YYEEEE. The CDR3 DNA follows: TGTGCCAGCAGCGCCGACAGGGAGTACACTGAAGCTTTCTTT. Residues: CASSADREYTEAFF.

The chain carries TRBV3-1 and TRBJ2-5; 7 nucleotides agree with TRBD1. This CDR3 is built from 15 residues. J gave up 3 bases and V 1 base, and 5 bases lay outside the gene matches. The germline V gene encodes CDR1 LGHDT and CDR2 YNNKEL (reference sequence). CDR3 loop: CASSQVLTGEETQYF. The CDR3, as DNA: TGTGCCAGCAGCCAAGTCCTTACAGGGGAAGAGACCCAGTACTTC.

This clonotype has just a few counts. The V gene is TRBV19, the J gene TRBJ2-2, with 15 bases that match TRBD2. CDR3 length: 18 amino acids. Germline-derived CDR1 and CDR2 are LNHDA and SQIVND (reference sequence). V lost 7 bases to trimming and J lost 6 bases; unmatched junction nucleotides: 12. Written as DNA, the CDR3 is TGTGCCAGTAATTTCGGACTAGCGGGAGGGCCGGTAGCCGGGGAGCTGTTTTTT. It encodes CASNFGLAGGPVAGELFF.

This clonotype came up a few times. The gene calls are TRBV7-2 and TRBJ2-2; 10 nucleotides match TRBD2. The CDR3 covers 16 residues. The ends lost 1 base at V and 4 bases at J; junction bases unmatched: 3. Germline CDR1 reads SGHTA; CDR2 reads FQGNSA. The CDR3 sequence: CASSLELAGLTGELFF. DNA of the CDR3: TGTGCCAGCAGCTTAGAACTAGCGGGGCTCACCGGGGAGCTGTTTTTT.

CDR3 in DNA: TGTGCCACCAAGGTAGGCACTGAAGCTTTCTTT. Its protein product is CATKVGTEAFF. This rearrangement joins TRBV24-1 to TRBJ1-1; no firm D call. The V gene's germline CDR1 is KGHDR and CDR2 SFDVKD. Trimming took off 8 bases at V and 4 bases at J, with 7 bases between the two ends. The CDR3 spans 11 residues.

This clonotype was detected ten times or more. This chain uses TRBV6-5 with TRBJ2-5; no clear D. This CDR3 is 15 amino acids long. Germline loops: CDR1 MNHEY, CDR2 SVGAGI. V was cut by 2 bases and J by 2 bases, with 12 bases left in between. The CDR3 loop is CASSYTELLQETQYF. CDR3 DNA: TGTGCCAGCAGTTACACGGAGCTACTGCAAGAGACCCAGTACTTC.

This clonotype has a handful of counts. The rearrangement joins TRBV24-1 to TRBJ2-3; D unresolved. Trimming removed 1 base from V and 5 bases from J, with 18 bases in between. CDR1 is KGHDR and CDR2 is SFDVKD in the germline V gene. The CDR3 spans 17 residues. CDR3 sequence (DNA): TGTGCCACCAGTGATTTATCGGTGGCAGACGGTGGAGATACGCAGTATTTT. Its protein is CATSDLSVADGGDTQYF.

In DNA, the CDR3 is TGTGCCACCAGCAGAGATCTGGCTAGCGGGGTCTACGAGCAGTACTTC. Translated, it gives CATSRDLASGVYEQYF. The genes are TRBV15 and TRBJ2-7, with 9 bases identical to TRBD2. V trimming: 0 bases; J trimming: 3 bases; junction bases outside the gene matches: 6. This CDR3 is 16 amino acids long. Germline V CDR1 and CDR2: LNHNV, YYDKDF (reference sequence).

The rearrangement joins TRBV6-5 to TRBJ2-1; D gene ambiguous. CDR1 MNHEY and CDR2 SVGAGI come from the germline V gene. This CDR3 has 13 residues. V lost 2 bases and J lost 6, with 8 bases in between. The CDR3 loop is CASSYGWGNEQFF. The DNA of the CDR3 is TGTGCCAGCAGTTACGGGTGGGGCAATGAGCAGTTCTTC.

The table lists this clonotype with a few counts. In DNA, the CDR3 is TGCGCCAGCAGCCAAGGAGGGCAGCTTTCCTACGAGCAGTACTTC. As protein: CASSQGGQLSYEQYF. The V gene is TRBV4-1, the J gene TRBJ2-7, with D perhaps matching TRBD2 (5 bases). Germline V gene data show CDR1 as MGHRA and CDR2 as YSYEKL. V gave up 1 base and J gave up 1 base, with 11 bases separating them. The CDR3 covers 15 residues.

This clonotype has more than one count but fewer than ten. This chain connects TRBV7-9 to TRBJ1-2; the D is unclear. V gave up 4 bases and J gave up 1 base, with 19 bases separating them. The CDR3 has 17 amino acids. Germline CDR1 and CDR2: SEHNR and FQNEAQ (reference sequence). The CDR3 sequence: CASSSGRSAYVNYGYTF. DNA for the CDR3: TGTGCCAGCAGCTCGGGCAGGTCCGCCTATGTTAACTATGGCTACACCTTC.

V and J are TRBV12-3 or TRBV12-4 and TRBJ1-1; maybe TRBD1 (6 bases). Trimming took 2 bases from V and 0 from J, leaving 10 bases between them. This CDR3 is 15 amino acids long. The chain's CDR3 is CASSLYQGMNTEAFF. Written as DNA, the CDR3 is TGTGCCAGCAGTTTATATCAGGGGATGAACACTGAAGCTTTCTTT.

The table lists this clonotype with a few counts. The CDR3 region has the DNA TGTGCCAGCAGTGGAACCCGGGGCCCAGGGGACACTGAAGCTTTCTTT. Translating it yields CASSGTRGPGDTEAFF. The V call is TRBV6-1, the J call TRBJ1-1; possible D gene TRBD1, 6 bases. This CDR3 comprises 16 residues. Trimming left V 4 bases short and J 3 bases short, with 18 bases between. CDR1 and CDR2 from the germline V gene are MNHNS and SASEGT.

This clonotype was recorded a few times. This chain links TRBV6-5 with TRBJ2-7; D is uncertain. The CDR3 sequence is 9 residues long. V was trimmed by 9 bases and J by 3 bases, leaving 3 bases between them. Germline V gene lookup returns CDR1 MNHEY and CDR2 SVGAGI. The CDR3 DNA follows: TGTGCCAGGCGCTACGAGCAGTACTTC. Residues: CARRYEQYF.

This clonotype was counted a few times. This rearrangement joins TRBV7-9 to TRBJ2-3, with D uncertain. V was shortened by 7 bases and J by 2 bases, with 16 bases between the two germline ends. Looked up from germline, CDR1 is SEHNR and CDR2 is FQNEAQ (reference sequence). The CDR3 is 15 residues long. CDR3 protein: CASKVSGQTTDTQYF. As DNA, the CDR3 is TGTGCCAGCAAAGTATCGGGCCAGACCACAGATACGCAGTATTTT.

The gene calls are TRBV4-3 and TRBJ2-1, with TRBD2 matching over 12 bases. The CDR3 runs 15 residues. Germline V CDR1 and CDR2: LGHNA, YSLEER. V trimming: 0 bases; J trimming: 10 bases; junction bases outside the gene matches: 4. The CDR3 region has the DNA TGCGCCAGCAGCCAAGATCGAACTAGCGGGAGGGAGCAGTTCTTC. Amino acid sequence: CASSQDRTSGREQFF.